The source of this T cell receptor (beta chain) is a study of PD-L1 blockade in urothelial cancer (TCRdb year 2017). Some background on the complete study: Every patient began therapy in the mid-2010s and was given atezolizumab 1,200 mg intravenously every 3 weeks. Durable clinical benefit meant progression-free survival longer than 6 months, and TCR features were also tested against progression-free and overall survival. About 10 patients achieved durable clinical benefit and approximately 20 did not. About 85% of the roughly 29 patients were males with bladder-origin urothelial cancer, and about 60% of the roughly 29 reported a prior smoking history. Blood samples were analyzed 3 weeks after the start of treatment (second dose) and 6 weeks after the start of treatment. Pretreatment blood TCR-seq was available for nearly 30 patients, at least one posttreatment blood collection was obtained for 25 or so patients, and tumor TCR-seq was available for 25 or so patients. TCR sequencing covered pretreatment tumor samples and matched, serially collected peripheral blood taken before and after atezolizumab treatment. The study was an exploratory multi-omic analysis of somatic, immune and clinical correlates of response to PD-L1 blockade with atezolizumab in urothelial cancer. In the same patients, pretreatment tumors underwent whole exome sequencing and RNA sequencing in addition to TCR sequencing. An ECOG performance status of 0 or 1 was recorded for the patients, and 0 to 3 prior chemotherapy regimens had been received by the patients. Blood samples gave median yields of about 140,000 T cells and more than 80,000 unique TCRs, along with a median clonality of about 0.084. What the study reported, not specific to this receptor: Improved progression-free and overall survival was associated with having pretreatment peripheral blood TCR clonality below the median. Among patients with durable benefit, tumor-associated TCR clones showed greater expansion in peripheral blood 3 weeks after treatment started (n = 22, p = 0.022). Small sample size (n ≈ 30) and many exploratory analyses mean the results are intended to be hypothesis-generating.

Read against the paper, the sample's time point label means: pretreatment peripheral blood. A total of about 31 patients with locally advanced or metastatic urothelial carcinoma, treated at Memorial Sloan Kettering on a trial protocol, made up the cohort. Peripheral blood mononuclear cells were collected pretreatment and during treatment, with between 1 and 8 total time points obtained per patient. The Qiagen DNeasy Blood extraction kit was used to purify genomic DNA from total PBMCs and tumor samples. Collected pretreatment and during treatment, PBMCs were isolated and stored as previously described. Trimming takes 4 bases from V and 2 bases from J, and the germline ends sit 7 bases apart. From the cysteine through the phenylalanine, the CDR3 covers 13 amino acids. The read is trimmed to its CDR3 DNA, 39 bases read in frame from base 1. CDR1 and CDR2 are drawn from the germline V gene: MNHEY, SVGAGI.

Synthetic TCR analog templates were spiked into each PCR so that absolute template abundance could be estimated from read counts. Using the immunoSEQ assay, TCRbeta CDR3 regions were amplified from genomic DNA with bias-controlled V and J gene primers. Sequencing of rearranged TCRbeta segments was performed at approximately 20X coverage. The original methods were these. Clustering was used to correct sequencing errors, and CDR3s were annotated against IMGT so that V, D and J genes could be assigned. Downstream analyses used only productive TCRbeta rearrangements and left out out-of-frame or stop-codon sequences. To compute clonality, Shannon entropy was normalized by the log of the number of unique productive sequences and then subtracted from one. Clones differing between time points or between blood and tumor were identified by Fisher's exact test with Benjamini-Hochberg correction at adjusted p below 0.01. TCRdb mirrors the immuneACCESS table, restricted to in-frame sequences. Some clones are absent from its copies; in checked studies, under half trace to an unresolved V gene, and the reason for the others is unknown. For V, J and clone size, that table is used; D and trimming come from the DNA. The sample profile shows 35,000 to 40,000 clones; around four fifths of them were found once. 12% to 15% of the sample is held by the ten biggest clonotypes.

This clone has just a few counts. The antigen it recognizes is unknown. No clone much larger than this one lies a single base away; base qualities are absent. Recombination joined TRBV6-5 with TRBJ2-3; too little of a D gene remains to name it. The source material was PBMCs, sampled around atezolizumab (anti-PD-L1) treatment. The sequence was collected from a man at least 80 years old with urothelial cancer. CDR3 protein: CASSSGHTDTQYF. In nucleotides, the sequence is TGTGCCAGCAGTTCTGGCCACACAGATACGCAGTATTTT.